This T cell receptor (beta chain) was documented in a study of human T cells and chemical hapten exposure. This clonotype has at least ten counts. Its antigen is not known. The study's findings and limits: Donors in the study had alopecia, meaning their immune response may differ from healthy people's. TCRs exceeding 1 in 1000 frequency stayed unchanged with DPC sensitization.

The time point is: patch test 3, about 24 weeks after DPC sensitization. Treatment in this sample: therapeutic diphenylcyclopropenone sensitization with weekly scalp DPC. Prior to each patch test being applied, blood was drawn. Individual cDNA molecules each carried unique molecular identifiers attached by the library. TCRdb ran MiXCR on the RACE reads and lists one entry per CDR3 protein. Among some 84,000 distinct CDR3 sequences listed, under 14% were seen once. This TCR came from a woman aged 45-60 years with alopecia areata. Some clones in this sample may be carry-over from other donors' samples. Sequenced material: whole blood, taken in connection with sensitization to the hapten diphenylcyclopropenone (DPC).

The CDR3 spells CASSPDAGVGETQYF. The CDR3, as DNA: TGTGCCAGCTCACCAGACGCAGGAGTTGGGGAGACCCAGTACTTC. The chain links TRBV18 to TRBJ2-5; D uncertain. In germline, CDR1 is KGHSH, CDR2 LQKENI. V lost 2 bases, J lost 5 bases, and 15 bases lay in between. There are 15 residues in the CDR3. Full variable domain (missing parts from reference TRBV18 and TRBJ2-5): NAGVMQNPRHLVRRRGQEARLRCSPMKGHSHVYWYRQLPEEGLKFMVYLQKENIIDESGMPKERFSAEFPKEGPSILRIQQVVRGDSAAYFCASSPDAGVGETQYFGPGTRLLVL.